What follows are 13 T cell receptor beta chains derived from one specimen sequenced in a study of blood T cell repertoires in COVID-19. Repertoires were generated with immunoSEQ multiplex PCR, while TCRdb's copy carries only in-frame clones and drops some. Among more than 200,000 clones listed, 84% were seen once. The material sequenced was peripheral blood. These receptors were collected from a woman aged 40 to 55 who had recovered from COVID-19.

The chain is built from TRBV6-4 and TRBJ1-5; D not certain. This CDR3 is 13 amino acids long. The germline V gene has CDR1 MRHNA and CDR2 SNTAGT. Trimming took off 6 bases at V and 0 bases at J, with 6 bases between the two ends. CDR3 protein: CASSRDSNQPQHF. CDR3 coding DNA: TGTGCCAGCAGCCGGGATAGCAATCAGCCCCAGCATTTT.

This rearrangement joins TRBV6-1 to TRBJ1-2; 9 nucleotides line up with TRBD1. The CDR3 totals 15 residues. Germline V gene sequence: CDR1 MNHNS, CDR2 SASEGT. V dropped 3 bases and J dropped 1; count of bases not matched to a gene: 3. The CDR3 spells CASSDGQGLNYGYTF. Here the CDR3 DNA reads TGTGCCAGCAGTGATGGACAGGGGCTTAACTATGGCTACACCTTC.

The J gene is TRBJ1-2, the V gene TRBV20-1; 10 bases map to TRBD1. CDR3 length: 10 amino acids. Losses at the gene ends were 6 bases for V and 14 bases for J; bases not matched to a gene: 6. CDR1 and CDR2 (germline): DFQATT, SNEGSKA (reference sequence). The chain's CDR3 is CSALTGGETF. The CDR3 DNA reads as TGCAGTGCCTTGACAGGGGGCGAGACCTTC.

The chain links TRBV19 to TRBJ2-1, with a weak D call TRBD2 (6 bases). CDR3 size: 16 residues. V lost 4 bases and J 4 bases, leaving 17 bases between the germline ends. Germline-derived CDR1 and CDR2 are LNHDA and SQIVND (reference sequence). This CDR3 reads CASSRTGTAPYNEQFF. In DNA form, the CDR3 reads TGTGCCAGTAGTAGAACCGGGACTGCGCCTTACAATGAGCAGTTCTTC.

The gene calls are TRBV12-3 or TRBV12-4 and TRBJ1-2, with D hard to call. CDR3 size: 13 residues. Trimming took 2 bases from V and 4 from J, leaving 8 bases between them. As DNA, the CDR3 is TGTGCCAGCAGTTTACGGAGCTCCTATGGCTACACCTTC. As protein: CASSLRSSYGYTF.

This clone was observed a handful of times. The gene calls are TRBV20-1 and TRBJ2-5; 9 bases are a match to TRBD1. The germline gives CDR1 DFQATT, CDR2 SNEGSKA (reference sequence). CDR3 length equals 16 residues. V shed 3 bases, J shed 0 bases, and the junction held 8 bases outside the gene matches. CDR3 protein: CSASGGQGRYQETQYF. CDR3 sequence (DNA): TGCAGTGCTAGTGGAGGACAGGGGCGTTACCAAGAGACCCAGTACTTC.

This clone was found once. The chain couples TRBV7-2 to TRBJ1-5, with unresolved D. This CDR3 has 15 amino acids. The germline gives CDR1 SGHTA, CDR2 FQGNSA. Trimming left V 1 base short and J 4 bases short, with 11 bases between. CDR3 bases: TGTGCCAGCAGCTTAGGGAGGGAACCGAATCAGCCCCAGCATTTT. Residues: CASSLGREPNQPQHF.

V and J are TRBV12-3 or TRBV12-4 and TRBJ1-1; D remains unclear. Trimming left V 1 base short and J 5 bases short, with 8 bases between. CDR3 length: 13 residues. The CDR3 loop reads CASSLGAGTEAFF. CDR3 coding DNA: TGTGCCAGCAGTTTAGGCGCGGGGACTGAAGCTTTCTTT.

The genes are TRBV5-1 and TRBJ2-5; a weak D match, TRBD2 (5 bases). Germline CDR1 and CDR2: SGHRS and YFSETQ. CDR3 size: 14 residues. Deletions cut 3 bases from V and 4 bases from J, with 13 bases between. CDR3: CASSYNRGGETQYF. The CDR3 coding sequence is TGCGCCAGCAGCTATAACCGGGGTGGAGAGACCCAGTACTTC.

The chain links TRBV30 to TRBJ1-4; 7 positions agree with TRBD1. The CDR3 consists of 18 residues. After removal of 3 bases from V and 0 bases from J, the junction contained 13 bases not matched to a gene. From germline, CDR1 is GTSNPN and CDR2 SVGIG (reference sequence). The CDR3: CAWSPHSTGAPTNEKLFF. In DNA, the CDR3 is TGTGCCTGGAGCCCTCACTCTACAGGGGCACCAACTAATGAAAAACTGTTTTTT.

The V gene is TRBV11-2, the J gene TRBJ2-7; 9 nucleotides line up with TRBD1. In germline, CDR1 is SGHAT, CDR2 FQNNGV. V shed 8 bases and J 3 bases; nucleotides not matched to a gene: 11. This CDR3 spans 15 amino acids. CDR3 nucleotide sequence: TGTGCCAGCCTTCTACCGGGACAGGGTCGCTACGAGCAGTACTTC. This gives the protein CASLLPGQGRYEQYF.

The chain employs TRBV9 and TRBJ2-3; D ambiguous. With 3 bases removed from V and 3 bases from J, the gap between germline ends came to 20 bases. Per germline, CDR1 SGDLS and CDR2 YYNGEE. The CDR3 has 17 residues. CDR3 sequence reads: CASSAELGPSETDTQYF. CDR3 bases: TGTGCCAGCAGCGCAGAGCTTGGGCCCTCGGAAACAGATACGCAGTATTTT.

This clone was recorded once. The CDR3 spells CASSLGSTVMSTEAFF. In nucleotides, the CDR3 is TGTGCCAGCAGCTTGGGATCAACGGTTATGAGCACTGAAGCTTTCTTT. The rearrangement uses TRBV5-6 and TRBJ1-1; D is undetermined. The CDR3 has 16 amino acids. The V end lost 0 bases, the J end lost 4 bases, and 16 bases lay between the germline ends. CDR1 SGHDT and CDR2 YYEEEE come from the germline V gene.